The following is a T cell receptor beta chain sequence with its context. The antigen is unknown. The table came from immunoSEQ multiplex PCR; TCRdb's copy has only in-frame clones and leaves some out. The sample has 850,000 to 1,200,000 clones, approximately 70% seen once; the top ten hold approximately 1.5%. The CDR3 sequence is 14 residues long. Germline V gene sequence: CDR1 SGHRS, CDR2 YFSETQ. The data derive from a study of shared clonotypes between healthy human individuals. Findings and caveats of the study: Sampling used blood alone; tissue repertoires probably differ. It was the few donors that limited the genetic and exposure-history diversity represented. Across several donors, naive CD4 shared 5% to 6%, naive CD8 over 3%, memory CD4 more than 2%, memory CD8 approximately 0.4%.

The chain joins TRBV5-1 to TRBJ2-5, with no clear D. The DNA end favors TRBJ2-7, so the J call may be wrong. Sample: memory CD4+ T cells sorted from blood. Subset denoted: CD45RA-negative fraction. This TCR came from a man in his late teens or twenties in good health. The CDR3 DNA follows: TGCGCCAGCAGCCCCCCCGACGGCACCTACGAGCAGTACTTC. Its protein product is CASSPPDGTYEQYF.